The 16 T cell receptor beta chains in this list originate from one sample, sequenced in a study of T cell repertoires in cytomegalovirus infection. TCRdb re-called the reads with MiXCR, one entry per CDR3 protein. The repertoire holds roughly 200,000 distinct CDR3 sequences, with less than 9.5% as singletons. Specimen: PBMCs. These receptors all come from a human donor in good health (CMV status not recorded). Some clones in this sample may be carry-over from other donors' samples.

This clonotype has just a few counts. V usage is TRBV20-1 and J usage is TRBJ2-2; 9 nucleotides agree with TRBD2. Per germline, CDR1 DFQATT and CDR2 SNEGSKA (reference sequence). V lost 2 bases to trimming and J lost 6 bases; unmatched junction nucleotides: 7. There are 15 residues in the CDR3. In DNA, the CDR3 is TGCAGTGCTAGAATAGCGGGAGTAAGCGCCGGGGAGCTGTTTTTT. Protein sequence: CSARIAGVSAGELFF.

This clonotype was found many times. The genes are TRBV10-3 and TRBJ1-2, with D maybe TRBD1 (5 bases). Germline CDR1 ENHRY, CDR2 SYGVKD. Trimming cost V 10 bases and J 4 bases, with 16 bases left between them. CDR3 length: 13 amino acids. CDR3 coding DNA: TGTGCCACCAGCCTCGACGGGACCTATGGCTACACCTTC. It translates to CATSLDGTYGYTF.

The rearrangement links TRBV20-1 to TRBJ2-1; 10 bases align to TRBD2. This CDR3 comprises 15 residues. V shed 0 bases, J shed 9 bases, and the junction held 8 bases outside the gene matches. Germline assignment: CDR1 DFQATT and CDR2 SNEGSKA (reference sequence). The CDR3 nucleotides read TGCAGTGCTAGAGACCCGACTAGCGGGTCGCCTGAGCAGTTCTTC. It is translated as CSARDPTSGSPEQFF.

This clonotype was found many times. CDR3 in amino acids: CASSWTGYSPLHF. Here the CDR3 DNA reads TGTGCCAGCAGCTGGACAGGGTATTCACCCCTCCACTTT. The chain is built from TRBV5-4 and TRBJ1-6; 8 bases map to TRBD1. Germline trimming cut 3 bases from V and 8 bases from J; bases unmatched to any gene: 1. The CDR3 has 13 amino acids. The germline V gene has CDR1 SGHNT and CDR2 YYREEE (reference sequence).

This clonotype has a count of ten or more. V gene TRBV20-1 combines with J gene TRBJ2-1; D remains ambiguous. This CDR3 is 15 amino acids long. Trimming removed 2 bases at V and 0 bases at J, with 11 bases between. Per the germline V gene, CDR1 is DFQATT and CDR2 is SNEGSKA (reference sequence). CDR3 nucleotide sequence: TGCAGTGCTAGATCAGAAACGAGCTCCTACAATGAGCAGTTCTTC. It is translated as CSARSETSSYNEQFF.

This clonotype was observed many times. The V call is TRBV7-8, the J call TRBJ1-1; the D is unclear. CDR3 length: 14 amino acids. Trimming removed 1 base at V and 3 bases at J, with 9 bases between. Looked up from germline, CDR1 is SGHVS and CDR2 is FQNEAQ. CDR3 region: CASSLVGRDTEAFF. As DNA, the CDR3 is TGTGCCAGCAGCTTAGTGGGAAGAGACACTGAAGCTTTCTTT. Combining the CDR3 with reference TRBV7-8 and TRBJ1-1 gives the whole variable domain GAGVSQSPRYKVAKRGQDVALRCDPISGHVSLFWYQQALGQGPEFLTYFQNEAQLDKSGLPSDRFFAERPEGSVSTLKIQRTQQEDSAVYLCASSLVGRDTEAFFGQGTRLTVV.

This clonotype appeared a few times. The chain is built from TRBV7-6 and TRBJ1-6; D is undetermined. The CDR3 has 13 residues. V was clipped by 5 bases and J by 10 bases, with 12 bases between them. Germline V lookup: CDR1 SGHVS, CDR2 FNYEAQ. CDR3 amino acids: CASSRSAGSPLHF. The CDR3 region has the DNA TGTGCCAGCAGCCGCTCAGCGGGCTCACCCCTCCACTTT.

Remarks on this clonotype: This could be a read error, since a much larger clone is one nucleotide away. The rearrangement links TRBV27 to TRBJ1-1; maybe TRBD1 (5 bases). Germline V gene lookup returns CDR1 MNHEY and CDR2 SMNVEV (reference sequence). CDR3 size: 12 residues. V lost 8 bases to trimming and J lost 1 base, with 8 bases between them. The CDR3 sequence: CASGAGNTEAFF. Here the CDR3 DNA reads TGTGCCAGCGGGGCGGGGAACACTGAAGCTTTCTTT.

This clonotype was seen at least ten times. An end of the junction does not agree with germline; a read error may underlie this. V is TRBV7-2 and J is TRBJ1-1; perhaps TRBD1 as D (5 bases). The CDR3 covers 15 residues. CDR1 and CDR2 (germline): SGHTA, FQGNSA. The CDR3 region is CASRLDGGDWTEAFF. The CDR3 DNA reads as TGTGCCAGCAGGTTAGATGGGGGTGATTGGACTGAAGCTTTCTTT.

Turning to this clonotype: Just one base apart from a much larger clone, this may be a read error. This sequence joins TRBV12-3 or TRBV12-4 and TRBJ2-1, with 10 bases matching TRBD2. This CDR3 contains 22 residues. CDR3 in amino acids: CASSLLGKGLAGVSRSYNVQFF. The CDR3, as DNA: TGTGCCAGCAGTTTACTGGGCAAGGGGCTAGCGGGGGTTTCGCGCTCCTACAATGTGCAGTTCTTC.

The chain couples TRBV23-1 to TRBJ2-5; D may be TRBD1 or TRBD2 (5 bases each). TRBV23-1 is classed as an ORF, of uncertain function. This CDR3 spans 13 amino acids. Deletions cut 6 bases from V and 5 bases from J, with 13 bases between. DNA for the CDR3: TGCGCCAGCAGATGGGACCCTCGGGAGACCCAGTACTTC. Translation: CASRWDPRETQYF.

Regarding this clonotype: The conserved phenylalanine or tryptophan is not found at the CDR3 terminus, so this likely reflects a read error. V is TRBV6-5 and J is TRBJ1-1; TRBD1 is a possible D gene (6 bases). The CDR3 runs to 15 residues. Deletions cut 4 bases from V and 2 bases from J, with 14 bases between. The germline gives CDR1 MNHEY, CDR2 SVGAGI. CDR3 nucleotide sequence: TGTGCCAGCAGTTTGGATACCAGGGGTAACACTGAAGCTTTCTCT. It is translated as CASSLDTRGNTEAFS.

The chain combines TRBV10-3 with TRBJ2-3; D may be TRBD1 or TRBD2 (5 bases each). This CDR3 contains 15 residues. Per germline, CDR1 ENHRY and CDR2 SYGVKD. V was trimmed by 8 bases and J by 0 bases, leaving 15 bases between them. The CDR3 loop reads CAIRLRDASTDTQYF. CDR3 DNA: TGTGCCATCCGACTCCGGGACGCTAGCACAGATACGCAGTATTTT.

This clonotype appeared many times. This sequence joins TRBV7-2 and TRBJ1-2, with D unclear. Per the germline V gene, CDR1 is SGHTA and CDR2 is FQGNSA. Trimming removed 1 base at V and 4 bases at J, with 13 bases between. The CDR3 extends over 15 amino acids. The CDR3 spells CASSLGPLGGYGYTF. DNA for the CDR3: TGTGCCAGCAGCTTAGGGCCTCTTGGTGGCTATGGCTACACCTTC.

This clonotype turned up a few times. This rearrangement joins TRBV6-5 to TRBJ2-5, with D perhaps being TRBD1 or TRBD2 (5 bases each). The CDR3 has 12 amino acids. Trimming removed 6 bases at V and 12 bases at J, with 17 bases between. Germline V gives CDR1 MNHEY, CDR2 SVGAGI. The CDR3 DNA reads as TGTGCCAGCAGAGAACCCGGGACCAAAGAGTACTTC. This gives the protein CASREPGTKEYF.

Many counts were recorded for this clonotype. The J gene is TRBJ1-2, the V gene TRBV15, with 9 nucleotides matching TRBD1. The length of the CDR3 is 15 residues. CDR1 is LNHNV and CDR2 is YYDKDF in the germline V gene (reference sequence). Trimming took 1 base from V and 6 from J; bases not matched to a gene: 6. The CDR3 nucleotides read TGTGCCACCAGCAGAGGGGACAGGGTCTTCCATGGCTACACCTTC. Its protein is CATSRGDRVFHGYTF.